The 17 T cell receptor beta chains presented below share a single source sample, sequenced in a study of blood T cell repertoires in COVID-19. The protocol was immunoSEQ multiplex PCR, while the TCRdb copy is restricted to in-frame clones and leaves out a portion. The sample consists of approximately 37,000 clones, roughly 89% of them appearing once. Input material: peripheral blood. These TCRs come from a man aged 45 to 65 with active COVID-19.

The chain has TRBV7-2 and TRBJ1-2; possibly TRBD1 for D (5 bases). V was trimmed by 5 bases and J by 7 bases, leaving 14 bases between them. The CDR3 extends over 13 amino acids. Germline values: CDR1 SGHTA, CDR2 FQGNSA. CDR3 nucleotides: TGTGCCAGCAGCCCTGTTCTGGGGGGTGGCTACACCTTC. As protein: CASSPVLGGGYTF.

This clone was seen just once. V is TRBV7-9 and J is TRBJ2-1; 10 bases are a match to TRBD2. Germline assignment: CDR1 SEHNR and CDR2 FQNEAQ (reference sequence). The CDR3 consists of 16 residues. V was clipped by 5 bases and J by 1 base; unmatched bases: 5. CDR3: CASSPTSGASYNEQFF. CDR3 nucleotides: TGTGCCAGCAGCCCTACTAGCGGGGCTTCCTACAATGAGCAGTTCTTC.

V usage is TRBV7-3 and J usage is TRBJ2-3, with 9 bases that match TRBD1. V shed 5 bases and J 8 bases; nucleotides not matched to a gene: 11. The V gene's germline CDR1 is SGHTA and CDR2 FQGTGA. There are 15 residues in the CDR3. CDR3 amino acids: CASSPGTGMQGTQYF. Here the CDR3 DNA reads TGTGCCAGCAGCCCCGGGACAGGGATGCAGGGTACGCAGTATTTT.

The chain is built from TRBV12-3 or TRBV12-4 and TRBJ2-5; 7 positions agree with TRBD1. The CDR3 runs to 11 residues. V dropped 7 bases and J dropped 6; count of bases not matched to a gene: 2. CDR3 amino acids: CASTGGKTQYF. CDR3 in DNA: TGTGCCAGCACAGGGGGAAAGACCCAGTACTTC.

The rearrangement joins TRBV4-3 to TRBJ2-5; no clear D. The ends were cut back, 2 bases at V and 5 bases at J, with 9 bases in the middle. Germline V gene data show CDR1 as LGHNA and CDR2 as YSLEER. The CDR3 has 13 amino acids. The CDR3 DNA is TGCGCCAGCAGCCAAAGATCTAGGGAGACCCAGTACTTC. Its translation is CASSQRSRETQYF.

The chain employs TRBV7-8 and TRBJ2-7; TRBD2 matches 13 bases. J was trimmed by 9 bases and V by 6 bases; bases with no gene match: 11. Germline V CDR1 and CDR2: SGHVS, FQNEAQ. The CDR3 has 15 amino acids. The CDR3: CASSPQTSGGRGQYF. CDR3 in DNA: TGTGCCAGCAGTCCCCAGACTAGCGGGGGGCGGGGGCAGTACTTC.

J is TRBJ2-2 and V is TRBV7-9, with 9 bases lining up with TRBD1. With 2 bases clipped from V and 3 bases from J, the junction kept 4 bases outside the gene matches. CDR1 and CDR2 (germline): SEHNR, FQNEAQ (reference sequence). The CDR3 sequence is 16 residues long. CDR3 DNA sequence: TGTGCCAGCAGCTTAAAGGGGACAGGGTACACCGGGGAGCTGTTTTTT. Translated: CASSLKGTGYTGELFF.

The CDR3 sequence: CASSLGGQSNQPQHF. CDR3 DNA: TGCGCCAGCAGCTTGGGGGGACAGAGCAATCAGCCCCAGCATTTT. This rearrangement joins TRBV5-1 to TRBJ1-5; TRBD1 matches 7 bases. V lost 0 bases to trimming and J lost 1 base; unmatched junction nucleotides: 1. CDR1 and CDR2 (germline): SGHRS, YFSETQ. The CDR3 has 15 amino acids.

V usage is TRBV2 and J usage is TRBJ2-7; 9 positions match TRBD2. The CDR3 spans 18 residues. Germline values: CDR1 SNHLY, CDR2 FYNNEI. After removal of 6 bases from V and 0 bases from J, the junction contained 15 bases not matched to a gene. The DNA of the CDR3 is TGTGCCAGCAGAGACATAAGGAGACTAGCGGAGAGCTCCTACGAGCAGTACTTC. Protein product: CASRDIRRLAESSYEQYF.

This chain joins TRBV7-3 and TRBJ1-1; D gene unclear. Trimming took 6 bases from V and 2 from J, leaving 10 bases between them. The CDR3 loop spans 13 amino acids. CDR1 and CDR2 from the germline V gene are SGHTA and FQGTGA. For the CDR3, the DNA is TGTGCCAGCAGACAAAACGCCAACACTGAAGCTTTCTTT. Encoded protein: CASRQNANTEAFF.

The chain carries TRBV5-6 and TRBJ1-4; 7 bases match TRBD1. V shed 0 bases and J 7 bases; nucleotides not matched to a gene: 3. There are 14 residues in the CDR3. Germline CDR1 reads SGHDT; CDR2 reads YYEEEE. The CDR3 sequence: CASSLEGGSEKLFF. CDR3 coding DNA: TGTGCCAGCAGCTTGGAAGGGGGCAGTGAAAAACTGTTTTTT.

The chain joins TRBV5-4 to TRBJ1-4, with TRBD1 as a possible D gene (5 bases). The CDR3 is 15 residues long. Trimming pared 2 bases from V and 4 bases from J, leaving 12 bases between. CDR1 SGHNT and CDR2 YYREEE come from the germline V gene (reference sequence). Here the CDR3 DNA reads TGTGCCAGCAGCTTTTCCGGGACTCTTAATGAAAAACTGTTTTTT. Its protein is CASSFSGTLNEKLFF.

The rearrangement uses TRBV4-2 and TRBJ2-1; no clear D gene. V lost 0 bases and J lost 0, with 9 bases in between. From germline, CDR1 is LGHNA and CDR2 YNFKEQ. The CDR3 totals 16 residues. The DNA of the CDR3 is TGTGCCAGCAGCCAAGAAGGAACTAACTCCTACAATGAGCAGTTCTTC. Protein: CASSQEGTNSYNEQFF.

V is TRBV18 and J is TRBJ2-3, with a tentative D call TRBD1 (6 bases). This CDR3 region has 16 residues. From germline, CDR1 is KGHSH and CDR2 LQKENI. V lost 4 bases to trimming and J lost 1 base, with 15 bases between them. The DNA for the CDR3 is TGTGCCAGCTCACTACAAGGACAGTCACGCACAGATACGCAGTATTTT. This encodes CASSLQGQSRTDTQYF.

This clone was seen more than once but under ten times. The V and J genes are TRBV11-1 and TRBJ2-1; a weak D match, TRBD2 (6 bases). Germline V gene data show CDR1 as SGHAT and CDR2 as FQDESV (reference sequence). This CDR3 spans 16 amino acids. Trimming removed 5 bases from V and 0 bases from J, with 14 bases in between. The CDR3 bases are TGTGCCAGCAGCGGAGGCCGGGACTCCTCCTACAATGAGCAGTTCTTC. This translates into CASSGGRDSSYNEQFF.

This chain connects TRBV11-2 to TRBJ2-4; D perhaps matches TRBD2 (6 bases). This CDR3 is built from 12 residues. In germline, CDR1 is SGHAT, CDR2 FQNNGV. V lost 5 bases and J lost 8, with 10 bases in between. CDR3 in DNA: TGTGCCAGCAGCCCCCAGCGGGACATTCAGTACTTC. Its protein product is CASSPQRDIQYF.

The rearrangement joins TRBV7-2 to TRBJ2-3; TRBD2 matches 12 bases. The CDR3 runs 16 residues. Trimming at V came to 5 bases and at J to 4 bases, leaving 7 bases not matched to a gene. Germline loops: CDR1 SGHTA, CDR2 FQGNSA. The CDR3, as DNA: TGTGCCAGCAGCATAACGCTAGCGGGAGGGTCAGATACGCAGTATTTT. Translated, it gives CASSITLAGGSDTQYF.